This TCR beta chain was obtained from a study of CD8 T cells in ankylosing spondylitis (dated by TCRdb to the late 2010s). With respect to the entire study: The study set out to find disease-linked TCR variants by profiling T cell receptor beta repertoires in ankylosing spondylitis patients and healthy donors. The full study cohort comprised about 24 ankylosing spondylitis patients and about 110 healthy donors. Peripheral blood samples were taken, and synovial fluid was additionally collected from ankylosing spondylitis patients. The paper's findings and limits, for the study overall: Some motif variants were previously reported in synovial fluid and blood of reactive arthritis patients, suggesting common disease-initiation mechanisms. Blood from ankylosing spondylitis patients appeared to be characterized by a TCR beta motif made up of eight highly homologous amino acid variants. Significant enrichment of the disease-linked clones was reported in matched synovial fluid samples from ankylosing spondylitis patients. The disease-linked clones showed a CD8+ phenotype and occurred at relatively low frequencies in peripheral blood.

Sequenced using an Illumina HiSeq 2500. Quantitative 5'-RACE with molecular barcodes was the method used to prepare the TCR beta libraries. On the authors' methods: A new computational method based on a probabilistic model of VDJ rearrangement was used to identify disease-linked TCR variants. The raw public data were reprocessed by TCRdb itself: fastp quality trimming at Q25, MiXCR clonotype calling, in-frame beta chains only. When rows share a CDR3 protein, they turn into one entry using the most common DNA and genes. The authors' filters were not applied to this entry. This sample gives about 200,000 distinct CDR3 sequences in total; 10% to 15% of them show up just once. Of the sample, 15% to 20% is held by the ten largest clones. This clonotype was observed at least ten times. Its antigen is not yet known. There are no base qualities to consult, and no much larger clone falls within one base. There are 15 amino acids in the CDR3, from cysteine to phenylalanine inclusive. Only the CDR3 DNA is retained, 45 bases long and in frame from the first base. Compared with germline, V lacks 9 bases and J lacks 1 base; bases without a gene match: 11. From the germline V gene, CDR1 is SGHRS and CDR2 is YFSETQ.

The sequencing sample was made of blood, either unsorted or a sorted T cell fraction (not recorded which). The chain is made from TRBV5-1 and TRBJ1-1, and 8 bases in between align with TRBD1. This receptor was identified in a male donor with ankylosing spondylitis or in good health (not recorded which). In nucleotide form, the sequence is TGCGCCACCGGACAGGGTCGCTTCTCGAACACTGAAGCTTTCTTT. It translates as CATGQGRFSNTEAFF. Here the CDR3 is joined to the reference TRBV5-1 and TRBJ1-1 genes, and the full variable domain is: KAGVTQTPRYLIKTRGQQVTLSCSPISGHRSVSWYQQTPGQGLQFLFEYFSETQRNKGNFPGRFSGRQFSNSRSEMNVSTLELGDSALYLCATGQGRFSNTEAFFGQGTRLTVV.